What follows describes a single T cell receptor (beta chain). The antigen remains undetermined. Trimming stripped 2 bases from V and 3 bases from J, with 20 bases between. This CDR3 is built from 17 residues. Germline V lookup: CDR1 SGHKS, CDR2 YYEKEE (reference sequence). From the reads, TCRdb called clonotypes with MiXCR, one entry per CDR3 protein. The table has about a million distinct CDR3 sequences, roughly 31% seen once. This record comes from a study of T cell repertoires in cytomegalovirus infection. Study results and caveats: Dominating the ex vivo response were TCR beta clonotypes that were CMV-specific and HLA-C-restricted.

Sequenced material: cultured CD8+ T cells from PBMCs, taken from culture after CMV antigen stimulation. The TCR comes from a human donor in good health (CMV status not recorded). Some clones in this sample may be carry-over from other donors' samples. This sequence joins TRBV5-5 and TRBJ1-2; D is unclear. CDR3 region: CASSFFPMEAADYGYTF. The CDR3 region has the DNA TGTGCCAGCAGCTTTTTCCCCATGGAGGCGGCGGACTATGGCTACACCTTC.